The rows below give T cell receptor beta chains drawn from one sample of a study of T-cell memory formation after mild COVID-19. TCRdb reprocessed the 5' RACE reads with MiXCR, giving one entry per CDR3 protein. Of 400,000 or so distinct CDR3 sequences listed, under 25% are singletons. Sequencing was carried out using PBMCs or a T cell subset sorted from them (not recorded which). These receptors came from an adult woman who had mild COVID-19 (a few samples of this study predate the infection). Cell type and time point are not known. CDR3s include the opening cysteine and the closing phenylalanine or tryptophan. The D gene is left open where the match is weak. A row's size may be missing; if present it is once, few, many or a size class.

j_call clone_size d_call v_call cdr3_aa cdr3_nt
TRBJ2-3 few TRBD2 TRBV11-2 CASSRGGLAKSADTQYF TGTGCCAGCAGCCGGGGTGGACTAGCAAAGTCTGCGGATACGCAGTATTTT
TRBJ2-1 few . TRBV20-1 CSAGVRVSSYNEQFF TGCAGTGCTGGGGTGCGGGTGAGCTCCTACAATGAGCAGTTCTTC
TRBJ2-7 . TRBD1 TRBV6-6 CASSSPVGTGPSYEQYF TGTGCCAGCAGTTCCCCGGTCGGGACAGGACCATCCTACGAGCAGTACTTC
TRBJ2-2 . . TRBV4-3 CASSHVSGELFF TGCGCCAGCAGCCATGTTAGCGGGGAGCTGTTTTTT
TRBJ2-4 . . TRBV5-6 CASSYYGRLDIQYF TGTGCCAGCAGCTACTATGGCCGTCTGGACATTCAGTACTTC
TRBJ2-7 . . TRBV3-1 CASSRGYRGYEQYF TGTGCCAGCAGCCGGGGCTATCGGGGTTACGAGCAGTACTTC
TRBJ2-2 few TRBD1 TRBV5-1 CASSHRRQGRAGELFF TGCGCCAGCAGCCATCGGAGACAGGGCAGGGCCGGGGAGCTGTTTTTT
TRBJ1-2 . . TRBV20-1 CSATWLGGYTF TGCAGTGCTACCTGGCTGGGTGGCTACACCTTC
TRBJ2-7 many . TRBV6-2/TRBV6-3 CASSEFTYEQYF TGTGCCAGCAGCGAGTTTACCTACGAGCAGTACTTC
TRBJ2-5 . TRBD2 TRBV7-2 CASSSPGLAGGFQETQYF TGTGCCAGCAGCTCACCGGGACTAGCGGGAGGTTTTCAAGAGACCCAGTACTTC
TRBJ2-1 . TRBD1 TRBV9 CASSATESRTGDIYNEQFF TGTGCCAGCAGCGCTACTGAAAGCCGGACAGGGGACATCTACAATGAGCAGTTCTTC
TRBJ2-1 few TRBD2 TRBV27 CASSAGTSGGRQFF TGTGCCAGCAGTGCCGGGACTAGCGGGGGTAGGCAGTTCTTC
TRBJ1-5 . . TRBV20-1 CSAVPWSNQPQHF TGCAGTGCGGTCCCTTGGAGCAATCAGCCCCAGCATTTT
TRBJ1-2 few . TRBV9 CASSVSWDYGYTF TGTGCCAGCAGCGTAAGCTGGGACTATGGCTACACCTTC
TRBJ2-1 . . TRBV6-5 CASRKTGTSYNEQFF TGTGCCAGCAGGAAAACAGGGACCTCCTACAATGAGCAGTTCTTC
TRBJ2-1 few . TRBV20-1 CSARAGLSYNEQFF TGCAGTGCTAGAGCGGGCCTCTCCTACAATGAGCAGTTCTTC
TRBJ1-1 few . TRBV6-1 CASSERPSTEAFF TGTGCCAGCAGTGAAAGGCCCAGCACTGAAGCTTTCTTT
TRBJ2-1 . TRBD2 TRBV24-1 CATSAFVAGGSNEQFF TGTGCCACCAGTGCTTTTGTAGCGGGAGGGTCAAATGAGCAGTTCTTC
TRBJ1-3 many . TRBV5-1 CASSWGTGTSGNTIYF TGCGCCAGCAGCTGGGGAACAGGGACCTCTGGAAACACCATATATTTT
TRBJ2-7 few . TRBV27 CASRSFSYEQYF TGTGCCAGCAGGTCCTTCTCCTACGAGCAGTACTTC
TRBJ2-3 few . TRBV7-2 CASSATVRDTQYF TGTGCCAGCAGCGCAACCGTACGGGATACGCAGTATTTT
TRBJ2-4 . . TRBV11-2 CASSLWGSIAKNIQYF TGTGCCAGCAGCTTATGGGGTTCCATAGCCAAAAACATTCAGTACTTC
TRBJ2-7 . . TRBV5-4 CASSSLGGPYEQYF TGTGCCAGCAGCTCCCTCGGGGGGCCTTACGAGCAGTACTTC
TRBJ1-2 . . TRBV2 CASSEALFGLKFNYGYTF TGTGCCAGCAGTGAAGCGCTGTTCGGGTTGAAGTTTAACTATGGCTACACCTTC
TRBJ2-2 few TRBD1 TRBV5-1 CASSLVAGGETGELFF TGCGCCAGCAGCTTGGTCGCAGGGGGCGAGACCGGGGAGCTGTTTTTT
TRBJ2-7 few TRBD1 TRBV19 CASSTTGVFYEQYF TGTGCCAGTAGTACCACAGGGGTGTTCTACGAGCAGTACTTC
TRBJ1-6 . . TRBV20-1 CSASEGGVSPLHF TGCAGTGCTAGCGAGGGAGGTGTTTCACCCCTCCACTTT
TRBJ2-1 few TRBD2 TRBV5-5 CASRTREASYNEQFF TGTGCCAGCAGGACGCGGGAGGCGTCCTACAATGAGCAGTTCTTC
TRBJ1-1 . TRBD1 TRBV5-4 CASSAGGAGEAFF TGTGCCAGCAGCGCAGGGGGCGCCGGTGAAGCTTTCTTT
TRBJ2-1 few . TRBV12-3/TRBV12-4 CASSSGLPNEQFF TGTGCCAGCAGTTCCGGCCTTCCGAATGAGCAGTTCTTC
TRBJ1-2 . . TRBV12-3/TRBV12-4 CASSPSRATSGYTF TGTGCCAGCAGCCCCTCTCGGGCCACCTCTGGCTACACCTTC
TRBJ1-1 . . TRBV9 CASSVEDYDEAFF TGTGCCAGCAGCGTAGAGGACTACGACGAAGCTTTCTTT
TRBJ1-2 . . TRBV4-2 CVSSQGAGVDYGYTF TGTGTCAGCAGCCAAGGAGCCGGGGTGGACTATGGCTACACCTTC
TRBJ2-1 few . TRBV5-1 CASSGGAHEQFF TGCGCCAGCAGCGGAGGTGCCCATGAGCAGTTCTTC
TRBJ2-3 many TRBD1 TRBV12-3/TRBV12-4 CASTGSGGADTQYF TGTGCCAGCACTGGGTCAGGGGGCGCAGATACGCAGTATTTT
TRBJ2-7 . TRBD1 TRBV27 CASRGQALTYEQYF TGTGCCAGCAGGGGACAGGCCCTGACCTACGAGCAGTACTTC
TRBJ1-4 few . TRBV11-3 CASSLWGATNEKLFF TGTGCCAGCAGCCTATGGGGTGCAACTAATGAAAAACTGTTTTTT
TRBJ2-3 many . TRBV12-3/TRBV12-4 CASSLGGSDTQYF TGTGCCAGCAGTTTGGGAGGTTCAGATACGCAGTATTTT
TRBJ1-2 few . TRBV12-3/TRBV12-4 CASSLWENGYTF TGTGCCAGCAGTTTATGGGAGAACGGCTACACCTTC
TRBJ2-1 few . TRBV27 CASSFTAYNEQFF TGTGCCAGCAGTTTCACGGCCTACAATGAGCAGTTCTTC
TRBJ1-1 few . TRBV7-9 CASSTRLNSVNTEAFF TGTGCCAGCAGCACACGACTGAATTCTGTGAACACTGAAGCTTTCTTT
TRBJ1-5 few . TRBV4-1 CASSPLIGTLPPSNHKPQHF TGCGCCAGCAGCCCCTTAATCGGGACCCTTCCCCCTAGCAATCATAAACCCCAGCATTTT
TRBJ2-5 few TRBD2 TRBV6-5 CASSPGTSGVQETQYF TGTGCCAGCAGCCCCGGGACTAGCGGGGTACAAGAGACCCAGTACTTC